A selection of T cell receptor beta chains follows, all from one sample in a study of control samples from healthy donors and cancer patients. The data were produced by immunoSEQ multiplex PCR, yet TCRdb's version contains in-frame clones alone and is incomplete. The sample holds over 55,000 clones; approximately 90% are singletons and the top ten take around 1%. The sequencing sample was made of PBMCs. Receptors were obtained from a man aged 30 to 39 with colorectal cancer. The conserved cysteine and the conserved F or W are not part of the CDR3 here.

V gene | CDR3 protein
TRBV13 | ASTGQGSYEQY
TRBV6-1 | ASSDRTSSGGGADTQY
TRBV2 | ASSSDRLMNTEAF
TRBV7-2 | ASSLKGQGASLVNTEAF
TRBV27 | ASSPGLAATYNEQF
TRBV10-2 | ASSESGARALDGYT
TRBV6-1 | ASSARSGGAGNTGELF
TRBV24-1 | ATSDALLGDTGELF
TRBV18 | ASSPRGLQGGNEKLF
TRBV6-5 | ASRPSGWIYGYT
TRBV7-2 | ASSFWGNEQF
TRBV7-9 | ASSRPGQPTGELF
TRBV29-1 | SAERTGEYGYT
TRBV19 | ASSIPPLAGLTTQY
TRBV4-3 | ASSQDLGETNYGYT
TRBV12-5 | ASGLAQNIQY
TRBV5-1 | ASSPDYGEQF
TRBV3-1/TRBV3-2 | ASSPPQNTGELF
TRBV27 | ASSLRGGGLGRVLSGYT
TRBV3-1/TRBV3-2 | ASRDSAHNTEAF
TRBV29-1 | SVRTDTGELF
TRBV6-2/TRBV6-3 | ASSYGSGRAF
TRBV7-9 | ASSPRLVSEQF
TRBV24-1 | APPGGTNEKLF
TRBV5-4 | ASSLYFGRGYT
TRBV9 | ASSVGSGGSDEQY
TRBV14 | ASNPGLNYNEQF
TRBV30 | AWSTEHSNQPQH
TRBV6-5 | ASHGVYYGYT
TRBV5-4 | ASSTGPENSPLH
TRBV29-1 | SVAGGQGNEQY
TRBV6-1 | ASSETGAPDSYNEQF
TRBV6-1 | ASSETIGPYGYT
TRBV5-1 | ASSPRQLGETQY
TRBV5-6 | ASSSTGVRAYNEQF
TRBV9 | ASSATQSSTDTQY
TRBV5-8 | ASSLGPGTQY
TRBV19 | ASSITQGVTGELF
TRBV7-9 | ASSKTGTGNQPQH
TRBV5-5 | ASSFAPDSETQY
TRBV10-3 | AIQVRMGSNYGYT
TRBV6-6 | ASSSRQGSYGYT
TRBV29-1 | SVGSSLNTEAF
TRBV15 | ATNPGGQGATEAF
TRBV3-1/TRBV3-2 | ASSQDWGGRAKNIQY
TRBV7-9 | ASSFTGSYGYT
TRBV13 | ASSFRQAHEQF
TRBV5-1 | AARRTKLTDTQY
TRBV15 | ATSRGRDRGGLSYGYT
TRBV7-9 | ASSLDGGGSSGYT
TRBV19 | ATHQSRASGELF
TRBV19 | ASSTHLGQGAFGYT
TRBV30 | AWKATGVWFDYGYT
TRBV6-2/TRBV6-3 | ASSYAGQGFQEQF
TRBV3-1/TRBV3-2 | ASSQNYGYT